This TCR beta chain was retrieved from a study of cytomegalovirus exposure and HLA in healthy donors. General study results and limits: A likely sequencing artifact accounted for one observed cluster of highly shared sequence variants. Confirmation in vitro established that three CMV-associated chains were specific for CMV antigens.

The CDR3 runs 15 residues. V lost 5 bases and J lost 8, with 19 bases in between. CDR1 is SEHNR, CDR2 FQNEAQ, per germline (reference sequence). Primers for the PCR totalled 60 Vbeta and 13 Jbeta. Produced via immunoSEQ multiplex PCR; TCRdb's table is partial and in-frame only. The table lists some 71,000 clones, roughly 70% of them singletons. This clone turned up a few times. The antigen is not known. Sequencing was carried out using PBMCs. The chain links TRBV7-9 to TRBJ2-1, with D unresolved. The TCR originated in a woman aged 45-59 years in good health and CMV-seropositive. CDR3 coding DNA: TGTGCCAGCAGCCTCGGCGGCACCACCGGCCATGAGCAGTTCTTC. This codes for CASSLGGTTGHEQFF.